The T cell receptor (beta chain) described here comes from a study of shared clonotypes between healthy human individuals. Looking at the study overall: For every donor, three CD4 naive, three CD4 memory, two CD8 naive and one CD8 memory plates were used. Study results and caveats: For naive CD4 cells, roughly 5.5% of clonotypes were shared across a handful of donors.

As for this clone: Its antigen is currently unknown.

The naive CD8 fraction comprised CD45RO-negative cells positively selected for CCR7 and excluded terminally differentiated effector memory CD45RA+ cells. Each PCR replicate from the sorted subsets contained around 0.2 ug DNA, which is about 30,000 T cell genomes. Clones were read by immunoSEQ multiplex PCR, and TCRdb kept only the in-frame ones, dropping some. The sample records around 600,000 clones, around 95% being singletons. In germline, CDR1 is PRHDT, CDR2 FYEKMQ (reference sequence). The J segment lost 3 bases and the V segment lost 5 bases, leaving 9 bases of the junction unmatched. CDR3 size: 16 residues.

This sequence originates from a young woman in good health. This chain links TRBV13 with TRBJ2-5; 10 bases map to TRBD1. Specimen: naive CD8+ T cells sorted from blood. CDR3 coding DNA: TGTGCCAGCAGCCCCGCCGGGACAGGGGAAGAAGAGACCCAGTACTTC. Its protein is CASSPAGTGEEETQYF.